This TCR beta chain stems from a study of blood T cell repertoires in COVID-19. Germline V gives CDR1 MDHEN, CDR2 SYDVKM. The CDR3 covers 15 residues. V shed 5 bases and J shed 0 bases, with 14 bases lying between them. Some clones are missing from TCRdb's copy, which holds only in-frame ones; the method was immunoSEQ multiplex PCR. The sample contains 200,000 or so clones, about 88% of which appear only once. The chain links TRBV28 to TRBJ2-7; a weak D match, TRBD2 (5 bases). The receptor comes from a woman aged 40 to 50 who had recovered from COVID-19. The sequenced material came from peripheral blood. The CDR3 region has the DNA TGTGCCAGCAGTAGGTTGCGGGCCGGCTCCTACGAGCAGTACTTC. Protein: CASSRLRAGSYEQYF.